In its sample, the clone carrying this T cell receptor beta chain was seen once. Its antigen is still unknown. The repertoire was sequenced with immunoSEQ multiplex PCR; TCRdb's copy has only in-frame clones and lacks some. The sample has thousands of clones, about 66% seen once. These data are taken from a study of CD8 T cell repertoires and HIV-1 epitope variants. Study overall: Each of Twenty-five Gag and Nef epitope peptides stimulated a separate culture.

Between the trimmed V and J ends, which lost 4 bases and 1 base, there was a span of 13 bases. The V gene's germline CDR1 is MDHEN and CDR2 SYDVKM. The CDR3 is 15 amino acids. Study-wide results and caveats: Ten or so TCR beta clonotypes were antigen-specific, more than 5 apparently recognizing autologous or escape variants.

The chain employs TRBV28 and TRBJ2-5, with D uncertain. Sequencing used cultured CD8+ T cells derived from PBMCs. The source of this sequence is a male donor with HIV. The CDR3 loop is CASSSPDMSQETQYF. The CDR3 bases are TGTGCCAGCAGTTCCCCTGACATGTCCCAAGAGACCCAGTACTTC.